The 11 T cell receptor beta chains reported below all come from one sample, sequenced in a study of metastatic and nonmetastatic thyroid tumors. Thyroid surgery took place with no prior treatment in any patient. With MiXCR, TCRdb reprocessed the PCR reads. The table has approximately 14,000 clones, less than 15% seen once. Input material: blood. The receptor source for this set is a female donor with papillary thyroid cancer or a benign thyroid nodule (not recorded which). Some clones in this sample may be carry-over from other donors' samples.

This clone is categorized as medium-sized. The rearrangement uses TRBV12-3 or TRBV12-4 and TRBJ2-2; no clear D gene. V was pared by 6 bases and J by 1 base, with 6 bases between. The CDR3 is 13 residues long. This CDR3 is CASRYKNTGELFF. For the CDR3, the DNA is TGTGCCAGCAGATACAAGAACACCGGGGAGCTGTTTTTT.

This clone was seen repeatedly, ten times or more. The J gene is TRBJ1-2, the V gene TRBV27, with a weak D call TRBD1 (6 bases). Germline CDR1 reads MNHEY; CDR2 reads SMNVEV (reference sequence). Between the trimmed V and J ends, which lost 5 bases and 5 bases, there was a span of 24 bases. This CDR3 region has 17 residues. The CDR3: CASSPLRDTGKGYGYTF. CDR3 DNA: TGTGCCAGCAGTCCCCTCCGGGACACAGGGAAGGGGTATGGCTACACCTTC.

This clone was detected many times. The rearrangement links TRBV14 to TRBJ2-3, with D perhaps matching TRBD2 (6 bases). Trimming removed 4 bases from V and 2 bases from J, with 13 bases in between. Germline V gene lookup returns CDR1 SGHDN and CDR2 FVKESK. This CDR3 has 15 residues. The CDR3 nucleotides read TGTGCCAGCAGCCTTACGGAGGGGTTCACAGATACGCAGTATTTT. Protein product: CASSLTEGFTDTQYF.

Only a few counts were recorded for this clone. This chain joins TRBV13 and TRBJ2-1, with 15 bases aligning to TRBD2. There are 16 residues in the CDR3. The germline V gene has CDR1 PRHDT and CDR2 FYEKMQ (reference sequence). The V gene end was trimmed by 5 bases and the J gene end by 6 bases; junction bases not matched to a gene: 5. The CDR3 loop reads CASSPWTSGGANEQFF. CDR3 in DNA: TGTGCCAGCAGCCCCTGGACTAGCGGGGGGGCCAATGAGCAGTTCTTC.

Only one count was recorded for this clone. The chain couples TRBV4-1 to TRBJ2-7, with 9 nucleotides matching TRBD1. V gave up 1 base and J gave up 10 bases; unmatched junction bases: 17. CDR1 MGHRA and CDR2 YSYEKL come from the germline V gene. The CDR3 contains 17 residues. CDR3 sequence (DNA): TGCGCCAGCAGCCAAGCCCTCCCCGGGACAGGGAGAGCCGAACAGTACTTC. Translating it yields CASSQALPGTGRAEQYF.

By share, this clone counts as medium-sized. The CDR3 DNA sequence: TGTGCCAGCAGGGGTGGGGATACGCAGTATTTT. The encoded protein is CASRGGDTQYF. The chain combines TRBV2 with TRBJ2-3; D not resolved. The CDR3 is 11 residues long. V was clipped by 6 bases and J by 6 bases, with 7 bases between them. Germline CDR1 is SNHLY and CDR2 is FYNNEI.

By share, this clone counts as medium-sized (0.01 to 0.1%). In DNA, the CDR3 is TGTGCCAGCAGTGACCCCGGGACCAACACCGGGGAGCTGTTTTTT. Translated, it gives CASSDPGTNTGELFF. The V gene is TRBV6-1, the J gene TRBJ2-2, with D perhaps matching TRBD1 or TRBD2 (5 bases each). Between the trimmed V and J ends, which lost 3 bases and 2 bases, there was a span of 10 bases. Per germline, CDR1 MNHNS and CDR2 SASEGT. There are 15 residues in the CDR3.

In this sample, this clone turned up a few times. The chain couples TRBV2 to TRBJ1-1; 11 nucleotides agree with TRBD1. Per the germline V gene, CDR1 is SNHLY and CDR2 is FYNNEI. This CDR3 has 19 amino acids. With V trimmed by 7 bases and J by 1 base, 17 bases remained unmatched. CDR3 region: CASKFGTGGFGGWNTEAFF. The CDR3 DNA is TGTGCCAGCAAGTTTGGGACAGGGGGGTTCGGTGGGTGGAACACTGAAGCTTTCTTT.

Concerning this clone: A much more abundant neighbour one base away suggests this may be a read error. The CDR3 protein is CASSYGFEKMFF. The DNA for the CDR3 is TGCGCCAGCAGCTACGGTTTCGAAAAAATGTTTTTC. The chain has TRBV5-1 and TRBJ1-4; D unclear. The germline V gene encodes CDR1 SGHRS and CDR2 YFSETQ. CDR3 length: 12 amino acids.

This clone has at least ten counts. V gene TRBV24-1 combines with J gene TRBJ2-3, with D tentatively TRBD1 (6 bases). V was trimmed by 3 bases and J by 0 bases, leaving 15 bases between them. The CDR3 has 17 residues. CDR1 and CDR2 from the germline V gene are KGHDR and SFDVKD. This CDR3 is CATSDMTGSTSTDTQYF. CDR3 nucleotide sequence: TGTGCCACCAGTGATATGACAGGATCCACTAGCACAGATACGCAGTATTTT.

This clone came up many times. The genes are TRBV15 and TRBJ2-1; 10 bases fit TRBD2. Germline V gene data show CDR1 as LNHNV and CDR2 as YYDKDF (reference sequence). This CDR3 has 16 amino acids. The V gene end was trimmed by 4 bases and the J gene end by 5 bases; junction bases not matched to a gene: 8. Here the CDR3 DNA reads TGTGCCACCAGCACAAGGACTAGCGGAAAGGACAATGAGCAGTTCTTC. This codes for CATSTRTSGKDNEQFF.